The 17 T cell receptor beta chains below come from one sample, sequenced in a study of shared clonotypes between healthy human individuals. Libraries were prepared by immunoSEQ multiplex PCR; TCRdb keeps only in-frame clonotypes and omits some of them. The sample carries about 2.2 million clones, roughly 91% recorded once. Terminally differentiated effector memory CD45RA+ cells were excluded from the naive CD8 cells, which were CD45RO-negative and positively selected for CCR7. The source material was naive CD8+ T cells from PBMCs. Every receptor here comes from a young man in good health. Some clones in this sample may be carry-over from other donors' samples.

This sequence joins TRBV29-1 and TRBJ1-2; 7 bases line up with TRBD1. The CDR3 spans 16 residues. CDR1 and CDR2 (germline): SQVTM, ANQGSEA. The V gene end was trimmed by 2 bases and the J gene end by 0 bases; junction bases not matched to a gene: 9. DNA for the CDR3: TGCAGCGTTGAATTCAGGGCGACAGGGCCTAACTATGGCTACACCTTC. It translates to CSVEFRATGPNYGYTF.

The chain is built from TRBV4-3 and TRBJ2-7; D not certain. CDR3 length: 13 residues. Germline CDR1 reads LGHNA; CDR2 reads YSLEER. V shed 0 bases and J shed 4 bases, with 7 bases lying between them. The CDR3 region has the DNA TGCGCCAGCAGCCAAGAATCGGATTACGAGCAGTACTTC. Amino acids: CASSQESDYEQYF.

This sequence joins TRBV7-6 and TRBJ1-3; no clear D. The CDR3 is made up of 17 amino acids. Trimming stripped 4 bases from V and 2 bases from J, with 18 bases between. Germline V lookup: CDR1 SGHVS, CDR2 FNYEAQ. CDR3: CASSSRALDGAGNTIYF. In DNA, the CDR3 is TGTGCCAGCAGCTCCCGGGCCCTAGACGGGGCTGGAAACACCATATATTTT.

The V call is TRBV19, the J call TRBJ1-1; D is perhaps TRBD1 (5 bases). V was clipped by 4 bases and J by 10 bases, with 19 bases between them. The CDR3 spans 14 residues. Germline-derived CDR1 and CDR2 are LNHDA and SQIVND (reference sequence). CDR3 protein: CASSSGGPRVAAFF. As DNA, the CDR3 is TGTGCCAGTAGTAGCGGCGGGCCCAGGGTGGCAGCTTTCTTT.

CDR3 in DNA: TGTGCCAGCAGTTACTCGTTAGACCACGAGCAGTACTTC. It encodes CASSYSLDHEQYF. The chain has TRBV6-6 and TRBJ2-7; D not resolved. V lost 0 bases and J 5 bases, leaving 8 bases between the germline ends. Germline CDR1 and CDR2: MNHNY and SVGAGI (reference sequence). CDR3 length: 13 amino acids.

This chain uses TRBV27 with TRBJ1-2; possibly TRBD1 for D (5 bases). CDR1 is MNHEY, CDR2 SMNVEV, per germline (reference sequence). V gave up 5 bases and J gave up 4 bases, with 20 bases separating them. The CDR3 extends over 16 amino acids. The chain's CDR3 is CASSPSEGLSLYGYTF. CDR3 bases: TGTGCCAGCAGTCCATCTGAGGGACTTTCCCTCTATGGCTACACCTTC.

This chain links TRBV6-6 with TRBJ1-2; the D gene is possibly TRBD1 (6 bases). The CDR3 sequence is 15 residues long. V was pared by 1 base and J by 4 bases, with 13 bases between. Germline lookup yields CDR1 MNHNY and CDR2 SVGAGI (reference sequence). The CDR3 reads CASSYWGQGGYGYTF. As DNA, the CDR3 is TGTGCCAGCAGTTACTGGGGGCAAGGGGGCTATGGCTACACCTTC.

The genes are TRBV11-2 and TRBJ2-2; TRBD2 aligns across 7 bases. The CDR3 covers 18 residues. Per germline, CDR1 SGHAT and CDR2 FQNNGV. The J segment lost 0 bases and the V segment lost 2 bases, leaving 9 bases of the junction unmatched. CDR3 DNA: TGTGCCAGCAGCTTACTCCCCTGGGAGGGCACGAACACCGGGGAGCTGTTTTTT. It encodes CASSLLPWEGTNTGELFF.

This sequence joins TRBV18 and TRBJ1-2, with unresolved D. This CDR3 is built from 14 residues. Trimming took off 6 bases at V and 4 bases at J, with 15 bases between the two ends. Germline-derived CDR1 and CDR2 are KGHSH and LQKENI. CDR3 amino acids: CASSPTDVIYGYTF. For the CDR3, the DNA is TGTGCCAGCTCTCCAACTGACGTTATCTATGGCTACACCTTC.

The chain combines TRBV2 with TRBJ2-1; TRBD1 agrees at 8 bases. V trimming: 6 bases; J trimming: 5 bases; junction bases outside the gene matches: 9. CDR3 length: 15 amino acids. Per the germline V gene, CDR1 is SNHLY and CDR2 is FYNNEI. The CDR3 nucleotides read TGTGCCAGCAGCGTACCGTCGGACAGGGACAATGAGCAGTTCTTC. It encodes CASSVPSDRDNEQFF.

V gene TRBV11-2 combines with J gene TRBJ2-7; possibly TRBD1 or TRBD2 for D (7 bases each). From germline, CDR1 is SGHAT and CDR2 FQNNGV. V was clipped by 4 bases and J by 2 bases, with 27 bases between them. The CDR3 extends over 19 amino acids. This chain's CDR3 is CASSSSAGQLKIPPYEQYF. CDR3 DNA: TGTGCCAGCAGCTCCTCAGCGGGACAGCTCAAGATTCCTCCCTACGAGCAGTACTTC.

The V call is TRBV19, the J call TRBJ2-2; 8 bases fit TRBD1. Trimming cost V 5 bases and J 3 bases; bases outside gene matches: 5. Germline CDR1 and CDR2: LNHDA and SQIVND (reference sequence). The CDR3 has 15 amino acids. This chain's CDR3 is CASSGMTGDTGELFF. Written as DNA, the CDR3 is TGTGCCAGTAGTGGGATGACAGGGGACACCGGGGAGCTGTTTTTT.

The genes are TRBV5-4 and TRBJ2-5; 7 bases are a match to TRBD2. V lost 2 bases and J lost 4; bases outside the gene matches: 5. Germline CDR1 is SGHNT and CDR2 is YYREEE (reference sequence). There are 14 residues in the CDR3. The CDR3 region has the DNA TGTGCCAGCAGCTTTTACGGCGGGGGAGAGACCCAGTACTTC. It encodes CASSFYGGGETQYF.

This chain connects TRBV5-4 to TRBJ2-5; 11 nucleotides match TRBD2. The CDR3 sequence is 19 residues long. V lost 0 bases, J lost 5 bases, and 15 bases stayed unmatched. CDR1 is SGHNT and CDR2 is YYREEE in the germline V gene (reference sequence). The CDR3 sequence: CASSLGIAGGPKSLETQYF. CDR3 DNA sequence: TGTGCCAGCAGCTTGGGCATAGCGGGAGGGCCTAAAAGTTTGGAGACCCAGTACTTC.

The chain links TRBV7-8 to TRBJ2-1; perhaps TRBD1 as D (6 bases). The CDR3 is made up of 14 amino acids. The V end was cut by 8 bases, the J end by 4 bases, with 15 bases between. Germline V gives CDR1 SGHVS, CDR2 FQNEAQ. The CDR3 spells CASSSGQPYNEQFF. CDR3 in DNA: TGTGCCAGCTCCTCCGGACAGCCATACAATGAGCAGTTCTTC.

This clone was seen just once. The chain has TRBV19 and TRBJ2-7; TRBD2 aligns across 7 bases. V lost 7 bases, J lost 2 bases, and 11 bases stayed unmatched. The germline V gene encodes CDR1 LNHDA and CDR2 SQIVND (reference sequence). CDR3 length: 15 residues. CDR3: CASTESGGWAYEQYF. CDR3 coding DNA: TGTGCCAGTACCGAATCGGGAGGATGGGCCTACGAGCAGTACTTC.

This clone has a single count. This chain uses TRBV28 with TRBJ1-1; D is unclear. Deletions cut 3 bases from V and 5 bases from J, with 10 bases between. Per germline, CDR1 MDHEN and CDR2 SYDVKM. The CDR3 covers 13 residues. In nucleotides, the CDR3 is TGTGCCAGCAGTTTTTCTGCGGGAACTGAAGCTTTCTTT. Amino acid sequence: CASSFSAGTEAFF.